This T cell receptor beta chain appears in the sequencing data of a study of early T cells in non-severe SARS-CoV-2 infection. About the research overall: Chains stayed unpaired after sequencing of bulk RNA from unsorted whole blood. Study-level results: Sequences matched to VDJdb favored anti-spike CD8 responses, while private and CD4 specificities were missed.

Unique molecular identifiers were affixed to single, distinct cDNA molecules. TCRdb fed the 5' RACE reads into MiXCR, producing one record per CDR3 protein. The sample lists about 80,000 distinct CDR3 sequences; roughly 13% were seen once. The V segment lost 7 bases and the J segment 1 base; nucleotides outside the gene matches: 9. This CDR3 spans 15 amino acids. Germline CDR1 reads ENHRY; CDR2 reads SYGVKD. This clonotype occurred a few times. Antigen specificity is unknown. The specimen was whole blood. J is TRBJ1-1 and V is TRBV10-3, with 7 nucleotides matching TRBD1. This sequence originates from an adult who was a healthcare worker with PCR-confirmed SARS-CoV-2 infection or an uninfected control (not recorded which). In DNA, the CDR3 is TGTGCCATCACTCTTGGACAGGCCCCGAACACTGAAGCTTTCTTT. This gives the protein CAITLGQAPNTEAFF.